The 21 T cell receptor beta chains given below trace back to one sample, sequenced in a study of shared clonotypes between healthy human individuals. Assay: immunoSEQ multiplex PCR; the TCRdb copy retains only in-frame clones and omits some. The sample consists of some 1,100,000 clones, about 80% of them appearing once. The sequencing input was memory CD4+ T cells from PBMCs. Indicated subset: CD45RA-negative fraction. Source of these receptors: a man younger than 30 in good health. Some clones in this sample may be carry-over from other donors' samples.

CDR3 sequence: CAGKTDTQYF. CDR3 in DNA: TGTGCCGGTAAAACAGATACGCAGTATTTT. The rearrangement joins TRBV7-2 to TRBJ2-3; D call uncertain. V lost 11 bases, J lost 3 bases, and 6 bases lay in between. The CDR3 extends over 10 amino acids. In germline, CDR1 is SGHTA, CDR2 FQGNSA.

V gene TRBV10-3 combines with J gene TRBJ2-2, with D uncertain. The ends were cut back, 3 bases at V and 1 base at J, with 9 bases in the middle. Germline V CDR1 and CDR2: ENHRY, SYGVKD. There are 15 residues in the CDR3. The chain's CDR3 is CAISDPRRNTGELFF. The CDR3 coding sequence is TGTGCCATCAGTGACCCCCGACGGAACACCGGGGAGCTGTTTTTT.

As concerns this clone: Other DNA sequences of this sample code for an identical CDR3. The chain uses TRBV9 and TRBJ2-1; no reliable D call. Between the trimmed V and J ends, which lost 0 bases and 4 bases, there was a span of 5 bases. Germline V gives CDR1 SGDLS, CDR2 YYNGEE. This CDR3 spans 13 amino acids. Here the CDR3 DNA reads TGTGCCAGCAGCGTAGAACCTTACAATGAGCAGTTCTTC. This gives the protein CASSVEPYNEQFF.

This clone was seen a few times. The rearrangement uses TRBV5-4 and TRBJ1-4; D possibly corresponds to TRBD1 (6 bases). Per germline, CDR1 SGHNT and CDR2 YYREEE (reference sequence). V shed 2 bases and J shed 7 bases, with 12 bases lying between them. The CDR3 is 14 residues long. The chain's CDR3 is CASSFRGGGEKLFF. For the CDR3, the DNA is TGTGCCAGCAGCTTTAGGGGAGGGGGTGAAAAACTGTTTTTT.

V usage is TRBV6-5 and J usage is TRBJ2-7, with D tentatively TRBD2 (5 bases). Between the trimmed V and J ends, which lost 4 bases and 0 bases, there was a span of 16 bases. The length of the CDR3 is 16 residues. CDR1 and CDR2 (germline): MNHEY, SVGAGI. CDR3 amino acids: CASSSTDWTFSYEQYF. The CDR3, as DNA: TGTGCCAGCAGTTCGACCGACTGGACTTTCTCCTACGAGCAGTACTTC.

The chain is built from TRBV7-2 and TRBJ1-4; 9 bases match TRBD1. The CDR3 runs 16 residues. The germline CDR1 and CDR2 sequences are SGHTA and FQGNSA. The V and J ends lost 0 bases and 8 bases, in that order; junction bases with no gene match: 7. The CDR3 sequence: CASSLAPGTGLEKLFF. The CDR3 DNA is TGTGCCAGCAGCTTAGCGCCCGGGACAGGGTTGGAAAAACTGTTTTTT.

The V call is TRBV4-1, the J call TRBJ2-3, with D perhaps TRBD1 or TRBD2 (5 bases each). Germline V gene sequence: CDR1 MGHRA, CDR2 YSYEKL. V lost 0 bases, J lost 4 bases, and 14 bases lay in between. The CDR3 contains 16 residues. The CDR3 nucleotides read TGCGCCAGCAGCCAAGATGTCAGTCGGGGCGCAGATACGCAGTATTTT. Its translation: CASSQDVSRGADTQYF.

This clone was recorded a few times. V gene TRBV4-3 combines with J gene TRBJ2-7; D possibly corresponds to TRBD1 (6 bases). Germline CDR1 LGHNA, CDR2 YSLEER. The V and J ends lost 0 bases and 6 bases respectively, with 9 bases between them. The CDR3 is 13 residues long. The CDR3 coding sequence is TGCGCCAGCAGCCAAGATAGGGGGACCGAGCAGTACTTC. The encoded protein is CASSQDRGTEQYF.

The chain carries TRBV5-4 and TRBJ2-3; 8 positions match TRBD1. V dropped 3 bases and J dropped 2; count of bases not matched to a gene: 11. CDR3 length: 17 residues. In germline, CDR1 is SGHNT, CDR2 YYREEE (reference sequence). The CDR3 DNA sequence: TGTGCCAGCAGCTCGGGATCGACAGGGGCAGTCACAGATACGCAGTATTTT. Amino acid sequence: CASSSGSTGAVTDTQYF.

This chain joins TRBV7-9 and TRBJ2-5; no clear D. The germline V gene encodes CDR1 SEHNR and CDR2 FQNEAQ (reference sequence). This CDR3 comprises 13 residues. V shed 0 bases and J shed 5 bases, with 7 bases lying between them. The CDR3 sequence is CASSLAWVETQYF. DNA for the CDR3: TGTGCCAGCAGCTTAGCGTGGGTGGAGACCCAGTACTTC.

The CDR3 DNA reads as TGCGCCAGCAGCCCTCCGCAGTCCAACACTGAAGCTTTCTTT. This gives the protein CASSPPQSNTEAFF. The V and J genes are TRBV4-1 and TRBJ1-1; D not certain. V was cut by 4 bases and J by 2 bases, with 11 bases left in between. Germline CDR1 MGHRA, CDR2 YSYEKL. CDR3 length: 14 residues.

The sample holds a few counts of this clone. The rearrangement joins TRBV7-2 to TRBJ2-7, with 12 bases matching TRBD2. CDR3 length equals 15 residues. The J segment lost 6 bases and the V segment lost 5 bases, leaving 8 bases of the junction unmatched. CDR1 is SGHTA, CDR2 FQGNSA, per germline. The CDR3: CASSIGLAGPPEQYF. In DNA, the CDR3 is TGTGCCAGCAGCATAGGACTAGCGGGGCCCCCCGAGCAGTACTTC.

This chain links TRBV7-2 with TRBJ2-1, with D perhaps matching TRBD2 (5 bases). The germline V and J ends were trimmed by 2 bases and 5 bases, with 7 bases remaining between them. The CDR3 runs 13 residues. The V gene's germline CDR1 is SGHTA and CDR2 FQGNSA. The CDR3 sequence: CASSLYSDNEQFF. The DNA of the CDR3 is TGTGCCAGCAGCTTATATAGCGACAATGAGCAGTTCTTC.

The V gene is TRBV6-6, the J gene TRBJ1-5; 7 bases map to TRBD1. V gave up 0 bases and J gave up 6 bases; unmatched junction bases: 5. From germline, CDR1 is MNHNY and CDR2 SVGAGI (reference sequence). The CDR3 length is 15 residues. As DNA, the CDR3 is TGTGCCAGCAGTTACTCCTACAGGGGTAGTCAGCCCCAGCATTTT. This encodes CASSYSYRGSQPQHF.

The chain has TRBV7-2 and TRBJ2-1, with TRBD2 matching 7 bases. J lost 15 bases, V lost 4 bases, and 9 bases had no gene match. Germline CDR1 and CDR2: SGHTA and FQGNSA. The CDR3 covers 12 residues. The CDR3 here is CASSWGEGEMFF. The CDR3 nucleotides are TGTGCCAGCAGCTGGGGGGAGGGCGAGATGTTCTTC.

For this clone: This likely reflects a read error, since a far larger clone is one base away. The gene calls are TRBV30 and TRBJ2-5; D could derive from TRBD1 or TRBD2 (6 bases each). The germline CDR1 and CDR2 sequences are GTSNPN and SVGIG (reference sequence). The CDR3 contains 16 residues. The V gene lost 5 bases and the J gene lost 5 bases, with 24 bases spanning the gap. The chain's CDR3 is CAWDGLLGGRGETQYF. The CDR3 bases are TGTGCCTGGGACGGACTCCTAGGGGGGCGGGGTGAGACCCAGTACTTC.

This sequence joins TRBV29-1 and TRBJ2-3, with D unclear. CDR1 is SQVTM and CDR2 is ANQGSEA in the germline V gene. Trimming left V 7 bases short and J 2 bases short, with 13 bases between. This CDR3 has 13 residues. As DNA, the CDR3 is TGCAGCGCCCCCCCCCTCAACACAGATACGCAGTATTTT. Translating it yields CSAPPLNTDTQYF.

V usage is TRBV7-2 and J usage is TRBJ1-4, with D tentatively TRBD1 (6 bases). Germline CDR1 and CDR2: SGHTA and FQGNSA. This CDR3 is 14 amino acids long. The V gene lost 4 bases and the J gene lost 11 bases, with 17 bases spanning the gap. This chain's CDR3 is CASSSRQDPGKLFF. CDR3 nucleotides: TGTGCCAGCAGCTCGAGACAGGACCCTGGGAAACTGTTTTTT.

This sequence joins TRBV28 and TRBJ2-3, with D unresolved. The germline V and J ends were trimmed by 3 bases and 4 bases, with 14 bases remaining between them. The CDR3 totals 15 residues. Per germline, CDR1 MDHEN and CDR2 SYDVKM. CDR3 protein: CASSLVASKADTQYF. In DNA, the CDR3 is TGTGCCAGCAGTTTGGTGGCTAGTAAAGCAGATACGCAGTATTTT. Full variable domain (missing parts from reference TRBV28 and TRBJ2-3): DVKVTQSSRYLVKRTGEKVFLECVQDMDHENMFWYRQDPGLGLRLIYFSYDVKMKEKGDIPEGYSVSREKKERFSLILESASTNQTSMYLCASSLVASKADTQYFGPGTRLTVL.

The chain employs TRBV5-8 and TRBJ2-7; D unresolved. The CDR3 loop spans 13 amino acids. The V end was cut by 4 bases, the J end by 6 bases, with 14 bases between. Germline V gene sequence: CDR1 SGHTS, CDR2 YDEGEE. The CDR3 sequence: CASSVVRTGEQYF. The CDR3 coding sequence is TGTGCCAGCAGCGTGGTTCGGACCGGCGAGCAGTACTTC.

This clone was detected only a few times. This chain connects TRBV5-4 to TRBJ1-1; the match to TRBD1 covers 7 bases. Germline CDR1 SGHNT, CDR2 YYREEE (reference sequence). J was trimmed by 10 bases and V by 6 bases; bases with no gene match: 9. The CDR3 is 12 residues long. CDR3 DNA sequence: TGTGCCAGCACCATCGACAGGGACCGAGCTTTCTTT. This codes for CASTIDRDRAFF.